The 3 T cell receptor beta chains below were found in one sample sequenced in a study of cytomegalovirus exposure and HLA in healthy donors. Both 60 Vbeta primers and 13 Jbeta primers went into the PCR. Measured with immunoSEQ multiplex PCR; TCRdb has only the in-frame clones, and not every one. The sample yields approximately 190,000 clones, roughly nine tenths seen once. Source material: PBMCs. Receptor source: a boy aged 2 to 9 in good health and CMV-seronegative.

This clone appeared a single time. The rearrangement uses TRBV5-6 and TRBJ1-6; 8 positions match TRBD1. V shed 4 bases and J 10 bases; nucleotides not matched to a gene: 7. Germline values: CDR1 SGHDT, CDR2 YYEEEE. The CDR3 extends over 14 amino acids. CDR3 DNA: TGTGCCAGCAGCCAGGGGACAGGTCTCTCACCCCTCCACTTT. It is translated as CASSQGTGLSPLHF.

V usage is TRBV6-1 and J usage is TRBJ2-1; D might be TRBD1 (5 bases). Between the trimmed V and J ends, which lost 6 bases and 5 bases, there was a span of 11 bases. Germline CDR1 MNHNS, CDR2 SASEGT. This CDR3 has 13 amino acids. Here the CDR3 reads CASRLPRDNEQFF. In DNA, the CDR3 is TGTGCCAGCAGGTTGCCCAGGGACAATGAGCAGTTCTTC.

This rearrangement joins TRBV29-1 to TRBJ1-2, with 9 bases lining up with TRBD1. Germline V gene lookup returns CDR1 SQVTM and CDR2 ANQGSEA. With 3 bases clipped from V and 8 bases from J, the junction kept 7 bases outside the gene matches. This CDR3 is built from 13 residues. The CDR3 sequence is CSVERTGEGGYTF. The CDR3, as DNA: TGCAGCGTTGAGAGGACAGGGGAGGGAGGCTACACCTTC.